The 18 T cell receptor beta chains below come from one sample, sequenced in a study of blood T cell repertoires in COVID-19. The assay was immunoSEQ multiplex PCR, and TCRdb's table has in-frame clones only and misses some. The sample contains 250,000 to 300,000 clones, about 70% of which appear only once. Specimen: peripheral blood. These receptors originate from an elderly woman with acute or convalescent COVID-19.

This clone was seen a few times. The chain couples TRBV18 to TRBJ2-2, with D maybe TRBD2 (6 bases). Deletions cut 6 bases from V and 4 bases from J, with 9 bases between. CDR3 size: 13 residues. CDR1 and CDR2 (germline): KGHSH, LQKENI. The CDR3 coding sequence is TGTGCCAGCTCCGCCGGGAGCACCGGGGAGCTGTTTTTT. Protein sequence: CASSAGSTGELFF.

This clone was observed many times. This chain connects TRBV6-5 to TRBJ1-2, with 8 bases fitting TRBD1. The J segment lost 8 bases and the V segment lost 6 bases, leaving 11 bases of the junction unmatched. This CDR3 region has 14 residues. Per the germline V gene, CDR1 is MNHEY and CDR2 is SVGAGI. In DNA form, the CDR3 reads TGTGCCAGCAGAAAGGGACAGGCCGGGGGGGGCTACACCTTC. It is translated as CASRKGQAGGGYTF.

This chain's CDR3 is CASSTGWKETQYF. In DNA form, the CDR3 reads TGTGCCAGCAGTACAGGGTGGAAAGAGACCCAGTACTTC. The gene calls are TRBV6-5 and TRBJ2-5; D might be TRBD1 (6 bases). CDR1 is MNHEY, CDR2 SVGAGI, per germline. The CDR3 length is 13 residues. Trimming took 5 bases from V and 3 from J, leaving 10 bases between them.

The chain carries TRBV5-1 and TRBJ1-2; 7 nucleotides align to TRBD1. The V segment lost 0 bases and the J segment 4 bases; nucleotides outside the gene matches: 6. CDR1 is SGHRS and CDR2 is YFSETQ in the germline V gene. There are 15 residues in the CDR3. The CDR3 here is CASSLGQGKIYGYTF. The CDR3, as DNA: TGCGCCAGCAGCTTGGGACAGGGAAAGATCTATGGCTACACCTTC.

The rearrangement links TRBV10-2 to TRBJ1-1; maybe TRBD1 (5 bases). Deletions cut 3 bases from V and 0 bases from J, with 11 bases between. Germline loops: CDR1 WSHSY, CDR2 SAAADI. The CDR3 totals 15 residues. The CDR3 sequence: CASSDYDSLNTEAFF. DNA of the CDR3: TGCGCCAGCAGTGACTACGACAGCCTGAACACTGAAGCTTTCTTT.

This rearrangement joins TRBV7-2 to TRBJ2-7, with D possibly TRBD1 on 6 matching bases. Germline-derived CDR1 and CDR2 are SGHTA and FQGNSA. This CDR3 contains 13 residues. The V end was cut by 4 bases, the J end by 3 bases, with 10 bases between. CDR3 DNA sequence: TGTGCCAGCAGCTCCCTGACAGGCTACGAGCAGTACTTC. Encoded protein: CASSSLTGYEQYF.

The chain couples TRBV5-4 to TRBJ2-3; 12 positions agree with TRBD2. The CDR3 loop spans 16 amino acids. CDR1 and CDR2 from the germline V gene are SGHNT and YYREEE (reference sequence). V shed 4 bases and J 1 base; nucleotides not matched to a gene: 4. The DNA for the CDR3 is TGTGCCAGCAGCCCTTGGACTAGCGGGGGCACAGATACGCAGTATTTT. This encodes CASSPWTSGGTDTQYF.

V usage is TRBV6-5 and J usage is TRBJ1-2; 8 bases are a match to TRBD1. The germline V gene encodes CDR1 MNHEY and CDR2 SVGAGI. V lost 2 bases to trimming and J lost 5 bases; unmatched junction nucleotides: 10. The CDR3 has 16 amino acids. The CDR3 nucleotides read TGTGCCAGCAGTTACCCTCATGGACAGGGCTTGTATGGCTACACCTTC. Translation gives CASSYPHGQGLYGYTF.

V and J are TRBV11-1 and TRBJ1-2; TRBD1 might be the D (6 bases). The CDR3 has 14 residues. Per the germline V gene, CDR1 is SGHAT and CDR2 is FQDESV (reference sequence). The germline V and J ends were trimmed by 1 base and 8 bases, with 14 bases remaining between them. This CDR3 reads CASSLETGHSGYTF. The CDR3 DNA is TGTGCCAGCAGCTTAGAGACGGGACATTCAGGCTACACCTTC.

The V call is TRBV2, the J call TRBJ2-7, with 7 bases that match TRBD2. CDR1 SNHLY and CDR2 FYNNEI come from the germline V gene. This CDR3 is built from 13 residues. After removal of 4 bases from V and 4 bases from J, the junction contained 4 bases not matched to a gene. The CDR3 sequence is CASSGVAGYEQYF. CDR3 DNA sequence: TGTGCCAGCAGTGGGGTAGCGGGTTACGAGCAGTACTTC.

V and J are TRBV10-1 and TRBJ2-7, with D possibly matching TRBD2 (6 bases). Germline V gene lookup returns CDR1 WNHNN and CDR2 SYGVQD (reference sequence). V was trimmed by 8 bases and J by 3 bases, leaving 20 bases between them. The CDR3 totals 15 residues. The CDR3 loop reads CASLRDSIIDYEQYF. CDR3 DNA sequence: TGCGCCAGCCTCCGGGACTCAATCATCGACTACGAGCAGTACTTC.

As regards this clone: Other DNA sequences of this sample code for an identical CDR3. The genes are TRBV5-1 and TRBJ1-2; TRBD1 matches at 7 bases. The CDR3 consists of 14 residues. CDR1 SGHRS and CDR2 YFSETQ come from the germline V gene. V shed 2 bases and J 8 bases; nucleotides not matched to a gene: 9. The CDR3 protein is CASSLPGQGGGYTF. CDR3 nucleotide sequence: TGCGCCAGCAGCTTACCCGGTCAGGGGGGCGGCTACACCTTC. Combining the CDR3 with reference TRBV5-1 and TRBJ1-2 gives the whole variable domain KAGVTQTPRYLIKTRGQQVTLSCSPISGHRSVSWYQQTPGQGLQFLFEYFSETQRNKGNFPGRFSGRQFSNSRSEMNVSTLELGDSALYLCASSLPGQGGGYTFGSGTRLTVV.

A few counts support this clone. This chain joins TRBV19 and TRBJ2-1, with a tentative D call TRBD2 (5 bases). Trimming cost V 3 bases and J 8 bases, with 8 bases left between them. The CDR3 has 12 residues. CDR1 and CDR2 (germline): LNHDA, SQIVND (reference sequence). As DNA, the CDR3 is TGTGCCAGTAGTATTGTCGGGGATGAGCAGTTCTTC. As protein: CASSIVGDEQFF.

This clone was observed once. The chain has TRBV19 and TRBJ2-3, with 13 bases aligning to TRBD2. Losses at the gene ends were 5 bases for V and 4 bases for J; bases not matched to a gene: 9. The CDR3 spans 17 residues. Germline CDR1 is LNHDA and CDR2 is SQIVND (reference sequence). CDR3 region: CASSPGLTSGGSDTQYF. The CDR3 coding sequence is TGTGCCAGTAGTCCGGGCCTGACTAGCGGGGGGTCAGATACGCAGTATTTT.

The V and J genes are TRBV5-1 and TRBJ1-1; TRBD1 matches at 9 bases. Unmatched junction bases numbered 4, after V lost 3 bases and J lost 4 bases. Germline loops: CDR1 SGHRS, CDR2 YFSETQ. The CDR3 extends over 14 amino acids. DNA of the CDR3: TGCGCCAGCAGCTGGGGGACAGGGCCCACTGAAGCTTTCTTT. Translated: CASSWGTGPTEAFF.

The chain links TRBV4-3 to TRBJ1-2, with D uncertain. Deletions cut 4 bases from V and 2 bases from J, with 11 bases between. This CDR3 is built from 14 residues. Per germline, CDR1 LGHNA and CDR2 YSLEER. CDR3 nucleotides: TGCGCCAGCAGCCGCTACGGGGAGAACTATGGCTACACCTTC. This translates into CASSRYGENYGYTF.

The V gene is TRBV18, the J gene TRBJ2-3; possibly TRBD1 for D (6 bases). The germline gives CDR1 KGHSH, CDR2 LQKENI. The CDR3 is 14 amino acids. Trimming cost V 6 bases and J 5 bases, with 15 bases left between them. CDR3 in amino acids: CASSRQALIDTQYF. CDR3 sequence (DNA): TGTGCCAGCTCTAGACAGGCTCTGATAGATACGCAGTATTTT. The full variable domain, with the rest looked up from reference TRBV18 and TRBJ2-3, is NAGVMQNPRHLVRRRGQEARLRCSPMKGHSHVYWYRQLPEEGLKFMVYLQKENIIDESGMPKERFSAEFPKEGPSILRIQQVVRGDSAAYFCASSRQALIDTQYFGPGTRLTVL.

The rearrangement uses TRBV7-2 and TRBJ2-7; possibly TRBD2 for D (6 bases). V was cut by 5 bases and J by 3 bases, with 14 bases left in between. The CDR3 is 14 amino acids. Germline CDR1 and CDR2: SGHTA and FQGNSA. The CDR3: CASSPTAGGYEQYF. CDR3 nucleotide sequence: TGTGCCAGCAGCCCCACCGCCGGGGGCTACGAGCAGTACTTC.